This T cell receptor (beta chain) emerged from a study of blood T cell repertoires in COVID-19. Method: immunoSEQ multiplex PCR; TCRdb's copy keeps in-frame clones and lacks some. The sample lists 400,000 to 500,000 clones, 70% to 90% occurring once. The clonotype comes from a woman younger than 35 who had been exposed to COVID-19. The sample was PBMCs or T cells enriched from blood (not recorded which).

The CDR3 DNA sequence: TGTGCCAGCTTATCGTGGGGAGGGAATCAGCCCCAGCATTTT. Translating it yields CASLSWGGNQPQHF. J is TRBJ1-5 and V is TRBV27; no clear D gene. The CDR3 spans 14 residues. Germline-derived CDR1 and CDR2 are MNHEY and SMNVEV (reference sequence). V was pared by 8 bases and J by 4 bases, with 15 bases between.